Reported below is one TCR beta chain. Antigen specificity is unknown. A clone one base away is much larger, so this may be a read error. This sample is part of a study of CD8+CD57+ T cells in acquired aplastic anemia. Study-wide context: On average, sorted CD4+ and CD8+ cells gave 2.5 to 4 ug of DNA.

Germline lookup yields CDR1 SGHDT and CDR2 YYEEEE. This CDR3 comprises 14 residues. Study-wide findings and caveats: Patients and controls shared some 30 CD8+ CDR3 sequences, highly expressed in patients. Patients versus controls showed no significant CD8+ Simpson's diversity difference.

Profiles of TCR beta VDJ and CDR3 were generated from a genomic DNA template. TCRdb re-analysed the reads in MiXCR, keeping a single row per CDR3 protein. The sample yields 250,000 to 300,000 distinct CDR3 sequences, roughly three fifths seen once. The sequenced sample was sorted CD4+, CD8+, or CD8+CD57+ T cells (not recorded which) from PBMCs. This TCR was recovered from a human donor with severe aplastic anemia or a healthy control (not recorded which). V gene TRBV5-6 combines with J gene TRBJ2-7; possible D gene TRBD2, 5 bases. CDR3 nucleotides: TGCGCCAGCACCTGGGGAGCGATCGGCTCCGAGCAGTACTTC. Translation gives CASTWGAIGSEQYF.